This T cell receptor (beta chain) appears in the sequencing data of a study of CD8+ T cells in alopecia areata. Extracted from the samples, RNA was reverse transcribed into cDNA to serve as the sequencing template. Method: immunoSEQ multiplex PCR; TCRdb's copy keeps in-frame clones and lacks some. The top ten hold around 6.8% of the sample, which has around 160,000 clones, roughly 50% seen once. Trimming removed 5 bases at V and 5 bases at J, with 19 bases between. This CDR3 region has 15 residues. The germline gives CDR1 MDHEN, CDR2 SYDVKM. Study findings and constraints: Sequencing of scalp tissue also captures the resident alphabeta T cells of normal skin. With patients, TCR sharing proved less clear than in mice, a difference possibly related to HLA.

On this clone itself: Its antigen is currently unknown.

Specimens obtained from alopecia areata patients comprised lesional scalp punch biopsies and peripheral blood. The rearrangement joins TRBV28 to TRBJ2-7; maybe TRBD2 (6 bases). This TCR was sampled from a human donor with alopecia areata. Sequenced: CD4+ T cells sorted from blood. The CDR3 DNA sequence: TGTGCCAGCAGTCCCCGCCCGGGAGTCATCCACGAGCAGTACTTC. Translated: CASSPRPGVIHEQYF. Full variable domain (outside the CDR3, taken from reference TRBV28 and TRBJ2-7): DVKVTQSSRYLVKRTGEKVFLECVQDMDHENMFWYRQDPGLGLRLIYFSYDVKMKEKGDIPEGYSVSREKKERFSLILESASTNQTSMYLCASSPRPGVIHEQYFGPGTRLTVT.